This T cell receptor (beta chain) appears in the sequencing data of a study of graft-versus-host responses after intestinal transplantation. TCRdb's table, derived via immunoSEQ multiplex PCR, lists solely in-frame clones and lacks some. The sample lists about 97,000 clones; around 91% were seen once. Points from the study as a whole: Detected in recipient marrow were GvH clones, some of which were first observed in ileum or blood.

This clone appeared once. The antigen is undetermined. J lost 11 bases, V lost 5 bases, and 8 bases had no gene match. Germline CDR1 is MNHEY and CDR2 is SVGAGI. This CDR3 contains 14 residues. This clonotype was sampled from a human donor who was the organ donor for an intestinal transplant. V is TRBV6-5 and J is TRBJ2-1; TRBD2 matches at 11 bases. The starting material was unstimulated CD4+ T cells sorted from spleen or lymph node cells, obtained before transplant. The CDR3 nucleotides are TGTGCCAGCAGTGAGCTAGCGGGGGGAGGGCAGCAGTTCTTC. Its protein product is CASSELAGGGQQFF.